The clone carrying this T cell receptor beta chain was found a few times. Its matching antigen is unknown. Distinct nucleotide sequences in the sample also encode this CDR3. From germline, CDR1 is SGHRS and CDR2 YFSETQ. The CDR3 consists of 15 residues. V lost 0 bases to trimming and J lost 2 bases; unmatched junction nucleotides: 1. The assay was immunoSEQ multiplex PCR, and TCRdb's table has in-frame clones only and misses some. The repertoire holds more than 75,000 clones, with about 86% as singletons. The data are from a study of OX40 agonist ivuxolimab in advanced cancers. Study at large: Anti-PD-1, anti-PD-L1 or anti-CTLA-4 therapy given earlier was allowed, and approximately 40% had some. Three patients, one with hepatocellular carcinoma and two with cutaneous melanoma, achieved partial responses.

Study-wide points: In general, CD8+ T cells held more expanded clones than CD4+ did, on average. With doses of 0.1 to 3.0 mg/kg, CD4+ and CD8+ blood T cells had undergone clonal expansion by week 6.

This chain uses TRBV5-1 with TRBJ2-5; 10 positions agree with TRBD1. The sequence was obtained from an adult with an advanced solid tumor such as melanoma, head and neck, liver or kidney cancer. The sequencing here drew on CD4+ or CD8+ T cells sorted from blood, taken in a trial of the OX40 agonist ivuxolimab. DNA of the CDR3: TGCGCCAGCAGCTTGGGGACAGGGGGACAAGAGACCCAGTACTTC. It translates to CASSLGTGGQETQYF.